Each of the 29 T cell receptor beta chains below was sequenced from the same sample in a study of shared clonotypes between healthy human individuals. This table comes from immunoSEQ multiplex PCR, and its TCRdb copy is limited to in-frame clones, with some not included. This sample has roughly 650,000 clones; around 97% occur once, and the top ten carry roughly 0.05%. The material sequenced was naive CD4+ T cells sorted from blood. Specified subset: CD45RA+ positively selected. Receptor source: a woman younger than 45 in good health.

This chain joins TRBV28 and TRBJ1-2; TRBD1 aligns across 12 bases. Germline trimming cut 6 bases from V and 7 bases from J; bases unmatched to any gene: 6. The CDR3 consists of 14 residues. CDR1 MDHEN and CDR2 SYDVKM come from the germline V gene. In nucleotides, the CDR3 is TGTGCCAGCAGCGTGGGACAGGGGGCGTTTGGCTACACCTTC. As protein: CASSVGQGAFGYTF.

The chain joins TRBV10-3 to TRBJ2-1; the D is unclear. V was pared by 4 bases and J by 0 bases, with 13 bases between. The CDR3 loop spans 16 amino acids. CDR1 is ENHRY, CDR2 SYGVKD, per germline. The CDR3, as DNA: TGTGCCATCAGTGGTTTGGGCGCCAGCTCCTACAATGAGCAGTTCTTC. Translating gives CAISGLGASSYNEQFF.

The V gene is TRBV6-5, the J gene TRBJ1-1; no definite D call. There are 14 residues in the CDR3. Trimming removed 5 bases at V and 5 bases at J, with 15 bases between. In germline, CDR1 is MNHEY, CDR2 SVGAGI. CDR3 protein: CASSHPPRRTEAFF. In nucleotides, the CDR3 is TGTGCCAGCAGTCATCCCCCGAGGCGAACTGAAGCTTTCTTT.

This chain connects TRBV7-2 to TRBJ2-5; D is unclear. Trimming took 1 base from V and 2 from J, leaving 8 bases between them. The germline CDR1 and CDR2 sequences are SGHTA and FQGNSA. The CDR3 sequence is 14 residues long. The DNA for the CDR3 is TGTGCCAGCAGCTTAGGGGGTATACAAGAGACCCAGTACTTC. This codes for CASSLGGIQETQYF.

The chain employs TRBV4-1 and TRBJ2-7; 8 bases are shared with TRBD1. This CDR3 has 16 residues. After removal of 4 bases from V and 6 bases from J, the junction contained 14 bases not matched to a gene. The germline V gene encodes CDR1 MGHRA and CDR2 YSYEKL. The CDR3 coding sequence is TGCGCCAGCAGCCCCCCAAGTGGACAGGGTATGTTCGAGCAGTACTTC. Protein: CASSPPSGQGMFEQYF.

Comments on this clone: Distinct nucleotide sequences in the sample also encode this CDR3. J is TRBJ1-1 and V is TRBV7-2; unclear D gene. Trimming shortened V by 2 bases and J by 1 base, and 8 bases separated the two germline ends. CDR3 length: 14 amino acids. In germline, CDR1 is SGHTA, CDR2 FQGNSA. The CDR3 DNA is TGTGCCAGCAGCTTAAGCGGAGGGAACACTGAAGCTTTCTTT. Translating gives CASSLSGGNTEAFF.

V gene TRBV6-5 combines with J gene TRBJ1-4; possibly TRBD1 for D (6 bases). V shed 9 bases and J shed 8 bases, with 22 bases lying between them. Germline V lookup: CDR1 MNHEY, CDR2 SVGAGI. The CDR3 is made up of 15 amino acids. The CDR3 is CASTPGDTGGEKLFF. CDR3 bases: TGTGCCAGTACACCGGGGGACACTGGTGGCGAAAAACTGTTTTTT.

The CDR3 loop reads CASSWTTSGSGADTQYF. Here the CDR3 DNA reads TGTGCCAGCAGCTGGACGACTAGCGGGAGCGGCGCAGATACGCAGTATTTT. The chain recombines TRBV11-2 with TRBJ2-3, with 12 bases fitting TRBD2. The germline V gene has CDR1 SGHAT and CDR2 FQNNGV. Germline trimming cut 4 bases from V and 4 bases from J; bases unmatched to any gene: 9. The CDR3 contains 17 residues.

The chain joins TRBV10-1 to TRBJ2-7; D is unresolved. The ends were cut back, 6 bases at V and 1 base at J, with 7 bases in the middle. CDR3 length: 12 amino acids. The germline V gene encodes CDR1 WNHNN and CDR2 SYGVQD (reference sequence). CDR3 in amino acids: CASRSTSYEQYF. The CDR3 DNA reads as TGCGCCAGCAGATCGACATCCTACGAGCAGTACTTC.

The rearrangement links TRBV27 to TRBJ2-3; possible D gene TRBD1, 6 bases. The CDR3 sequence is 13 residues long. Trimming stripped 5 bases from V and 10 bases from J, with 16 bases between. Germline-derived CDR1 and CDR2 are MNHEY and SMNVEV (reference sequence). The CDR3 region has the DNA TGTGCCAGCAGTCTTAGGGCAGGGGACGCGCAGTATTTT. Protein: CASSLRAGDAQYF.

The rearrangement links TRBV10-3 to TRBJ1-1; tentatively, D is TRBD1 (5 bases). Looked up from germline, CDR1 is ENHRY and CDR2 is SYGVKD. V was trimmed by 4 bases and J by 4 bases, leaving 13 bases between them. The CDR3 contains 14 residues. CDR3 nucleotide sequence: TGTGCCATCAGTGGACAGCTTTTGGGCACTGAAGCTTTCTTT. The encoded protein is CAISGQLLGTEAFF.

The chain is built from TRBV19 and TRBJ1-1; D is possibly TRBD1 (5 bases). Germline assignment: CDR1 LNHDA and CDR2 SQIVND (reference sequence). This CDR3 is 16 amino acids long. With 9 bases removed from V and 3 bases from J, the gap between germline ends came to 23 bases. This CDR3 reads CASGGGPGGLYTEAFF. CDR3 in DNA: TGTGCCAGCGGTGGGGGTCCCGGGGGATTGTACACTGAAGCTTTCTTT. Variable domain in full (rest from reference TRBV19 and TRBJ1-1): DGGITQSPKYLFRKEGQNVTLSCEQNLNHDAMYWYRQDPGQGLRLIYYSQIVNDFQKGDIAEGYSVSREKKESFPLTVTSAQKNPTAFYLCASGGGPGGLYTEAFFGQGTRLTVV.

The rearrangement uses TRBV20-1 and TRBJ2-5; tentative D call: TRBD1 (5 bases). Germline V gene sequence: CDR1 DFQATT, CDR2 SNEGSKA (reference sequence). V was clipped by 2 bases and J by 4 bases, with 5 bases between them. The CDR3 is made up of 11 amino acids. CDR3 sequence: CSARQGETQYF. DNA of the CDR3: TGCAGTGCTAGACAGGGAGAGACCCAGTACTTC.

This clone appeared once. V usage is TRBV11-2 and J usage is TRBJ2-7; the D is unclear. This CDR3 has 14 residues. V lost 5 bases, J lost 7 bases, and 18 bases lay in between. CDR1 is SGHAT and CDR2 is FQNNGV in the germline V gene. This CDR3 reads CASSLKGRMFEQYF. The CDR3 DNA reads as TGTGCCAGCAGCCTTAAAGGGCGAATGTTTGAGCAGTACTTC.

V gene TRBV2 combines with J gene TRBJ2-7; tentatively, D is TRBD1 or TRBD2 (5 bases each). The CDR3 length is 12 residues. Trimming shortened V by 9 bases and J by 2 bases, and 11 bases separated the two germline ends. From germline, CDR1 is SNHLY and CDR2 FYNNEI. The CDR3 here is CASRDGTYEQYF. CDR3 DNA: TGTGCCAGTCGGGACGGAACCTACGAGCAGTACTTC.

This chain joins TRBV11-3 and TRBJ2-1, with 7 bases aligning to TRBD2. This CDR3 is built from 16 residues. CDR1 is SGHNT, CDR2 YENEEA, per germline. Unmatched junction bases numbered 13, after V lost 3 bases and J lost 8 bases. CDR3 residues: CASSFGRQRDGDEQFF. The CDR3 DNA reads as TGTGCCAGCAGCTTTGGTCGCCAGCGGGACGGGGATGAGCAGTTCTTC.

The V call is TRBV28, the J call TRBJ2-5, with 11 bases identical to TRBD2. The V gene end was trimmed by 7 bases and the J gene end by 2 bases; junction bases not matched to a gene: 9. Looked up from germline, CDR1 is MDHEN and CDR2 is SYDVKM. This CDR3 region has 16 residues. The CDR3: CASTLTGLAVQETQYF. CDR3 bases: TGTGCCAGCACCCTTACGGGACTAGCGGTACAAGAGACCCAGTACTTC.

This clone was found once. The chain uses TRBV11-2 and TRBJ2-7; TRBD2 might be the D (5 bases). V was trimmed by 0 bases and J by 4 bases, leaving 16 bases between them. The length of the CDR3 is 16 residues. From germline, CDR1 is SGHAT and CDR2 FQNNGV. CDR3 nucleotides: TGTGCCAGCAGCTTAGAATCGACTAAATTTTTTTACGAGCAGTACTTC. Encoded protein: CASSLESTKFFYEQYF.

The rearrangement uses TRBV5-1 and TRBJ2-5; 7 positions agree with TRBD2. The J call may be incorrect, as the DNA end agrees better with TRBJ2-7. The CDR3 runs 14 residues. Looked up from germline, CDR1 is SGHRS and CDR2 is YFSETQ. In nucleotides, the CDR3 is TGCGCCAGCAGCAGAGTTAGCGGGTACGACGAGCAGTACTTC. Encoded protein: CASSRVSGYDEQYF.

Remarks on this clone: Other DNA sequences within the sample encode an identical CDR3. This rearrangement joins TRBV2 to TRBJ2-5; 9 bases agree with TRBD1. The DNA matches TRBJ2-7 better at its end, which makes the J call doubtful. The CDR3 totals 13 residues. Germline lookup yields CDR1 SNHLY and CDR2 FYNNEI. Here the CDR3 reads CASNRDRAYEQYF. The DNA of the CDR3 is TGTGCCAGCAACCGGGACAGGGCCTACGAGCAGTACTTC.

This chain joins TRBV2 and TRBJ2-7; 10 positions match TRBD2. Germline CDR1 SNHLY, CDR2 FYNNEI. With V trimmed by 6 bases and J by 7 bases, 6 bases remained unmatched. The CDR3 totals 13 residues. CDR3 in DNA: TGTGCCAGCAGCCTAGCGGGGGTTGGAGAGCAGTACTTC. Its translation is CASSLAGVGEQYF.

This clone was found once. The chain links TRBV11-2 to TRBJ2-7; D perhaps matches TRBD2 (6 bases). Germline CDR1 SGHAT, CDR2 FQNNGV. V lost 6 bases and J lost 3, with 18 bases in between. There are 15 residues in the CDR3. The CDR3 DNA reads as TGTGCCAGCAGAAACGAGCCAGCGGGCGTCTACGAGCAGTACTTC. As protein: CASRNEPAGVYEQYF. Variable domain in full (rest from reference TRBV11-2 and TRBJ2-7): EAGVAQSPRYKIIEKRQSVAFWCNPISGHATLYWYQQILGQGPKLLIQFQNNGVVDDSQLPKDRFSAERLKGVDSTLKIQPAKLEDSAVYLCASRNEPAGVYEQYFGPGTRLTVT.

The chain links TRBV27 to TRBJ2-2, with 8 bases matching TRBD1. Losses at the gene ends were 5 bases for V and 3 bases for J; bases not matched to a gene: 8. The CDR3 consists of 16 residues. Germline-derived CDR1 and CDR2 are MNHEY and SMNVEV (reference sequence). The CDR3 DNA sequence: TGTGCCAGCAGTCCAACAGGGGGTAGTTACACCGGGGAGCTGTTTTTT. This codes for CASSPTGGSYTGELFF.

The genes are TRBV5-1 and TRBJ1-4; no clear D. This CDR3 is 14 amino acids long. Trimming pared 2 bases from V and 8 bases from J, leaving 13 bases between. CDR1 SGHRS and CDR2 YFSETQ come from the germline V gene. CDR3 sequence reads: CASSFEDGGEKLFF. CDR3 nucleotide sequence: TGCGCCAGCAGCTTCGAGGACGGCGGAGAAAAACTGTTTTTT.

This chain uses TRBV19 with TRBJ2-3; 9 positions match TRBD2. CDR1 and CDR2 (germline): LNHDA, SQIVND (reference sequence). The CDR3 is made up of 15 amino acids. V was clipped by 3 bases and J by 6 bases; unmatched bases: 7. This chain's CDR3 is CASSIFLAGADTQYF. CDR3 in DNA: TGTGCCAGTAGTATTTTTTTAGCGGGAGCCGATACGCAGTATTTT.

The chain uses TRBV5-8 and TRBJ2-5, with D maybe TRBD2 (6 bases). This CDR3 is built from 14 residues. Germline V lookup: CDR1 SGHTS, CDR2 YDEGEE. V lost 3 bases, J lost 5 bases, and 14 bases lay in between. CDR3 amino acids: CASSSEGSGETQYF. CDR3 DNA sequence: TGTGCCAGCAGCTCGGAGGGCAGTGGGGAGACCCAGTACTTC.

The chain recombines TRBV11-2 with TRBJ2-5, with 7 positions matching TRBD2. This CDR3 contains 16 residues. Looked up from germline, CDR1 is SGHAT and CDR2 is FQNNGV. V gave up 6 bases and J gave up 0 bases; unmatched junction bases: 10. The CDR3 sequence: CASSEGRGAYQETQYF. CDR3 DNA sequence: TGTGCCAGCAGTGAGGGGAGGGGAGCGTACCAAGAGACCCAGTACTTC.

The chain links TRBV11-3 to TRBJ2-1, with D possibly TRBD2 on 6 matching bases. Germline assignment: CDR1 SGHNT and CDR2 YENEEA. The CDR3 is made up of 13 amino acids. Trimming pared 5 bases from V and 10 bases from J, leaving 15 bases between. The CDR3, as DNA: TGTGCCAGCAGCCAAGGGCGGGACTCCGAGCAGTTCTTC. It specifies CASSQGRDSEQFF.

V is TRBV18 and J is TRBJ1-5; 8 nucleotides agree with TRBD1. Looked up from germline, CDR1 is KGHSH and CDR2 is LQKENI. The ends lost 0 bases at V and 7 bases at J; junction bases unmatched: 8. The CDR3 runs 16 residues. The CDR3 coding sequence is TGTGCCAGCTCACCACCGGAGTGGACAGGGCGCCAGCCCCAGCATTTT. Encoded protein: CASSPPEWTGRQPQHF.